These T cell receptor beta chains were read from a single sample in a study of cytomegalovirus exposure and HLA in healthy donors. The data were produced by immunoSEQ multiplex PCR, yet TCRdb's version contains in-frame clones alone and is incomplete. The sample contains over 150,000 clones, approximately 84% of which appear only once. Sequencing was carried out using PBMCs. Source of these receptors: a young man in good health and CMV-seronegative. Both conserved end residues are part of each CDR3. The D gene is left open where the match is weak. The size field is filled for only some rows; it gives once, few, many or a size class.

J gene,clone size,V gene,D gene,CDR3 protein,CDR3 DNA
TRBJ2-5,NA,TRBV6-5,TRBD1,CASSYSGQAQETQYF,TGTGCCAGCAGTTACTCAGGACAGGCCCAAGAGACCCAGTACTTC
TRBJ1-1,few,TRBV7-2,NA,CASSLVFGETEAFF,TGTGCCAGCAGCTTAGTCTTCGGGGAGACTGAAGCTTTCTTT
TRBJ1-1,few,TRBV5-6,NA,CASSLAGQSTEAFF,TGTGCCAGCAGCTTGGCTGGACAGAGCACTGAAGCTTTCTTT
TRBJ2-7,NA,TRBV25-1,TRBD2,CASSDLRGDSYEQYF,TGTGCCAGCAGTGACCTTCGGGGGGACTCCTACGAGCAGTACTTC
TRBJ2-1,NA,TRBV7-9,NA,CASSLDRIYNEQFF,TGTGCCAGCAGCTTAGACAGGATTTACAATGAGCAGTTCTTC
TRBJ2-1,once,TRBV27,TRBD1,CASSFGTGYNEQFF,TGTGCCAGCAGTTTCGGGACAGGCTACAATGAGCAGTTCTTC
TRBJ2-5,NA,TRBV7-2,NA,CASSLLPGPSRGKQETQYF,TGTGCCAGCAGCTTATTACCCGGGCCTTCTAGGGGGAAGCAAGAGACCCAGTACTTC
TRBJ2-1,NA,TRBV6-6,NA,CATSVGGAAEQFF,TGTGCCACCAGCGTAGGAGGGGCGGCTGAGCAGTTCTTC
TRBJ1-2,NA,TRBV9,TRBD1,CASQGARYYGYTF,TGTGCCAGCCAGGGGGCGAGATACTATGGCTACACCTTC
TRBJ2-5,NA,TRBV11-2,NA,CASSFRVKETQYF,TGTGCCAGCAGCTTCAGGGTAAAGGAGACCCAGTACTTC
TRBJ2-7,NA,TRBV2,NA,CASSEVVQVPEQYF,TGTGCCAGCAGTGAAGTGGTACAGGTGCCCGAGCAGTACTTC
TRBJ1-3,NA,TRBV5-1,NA,CASSLAGGSGNTIYF,TGCGCCAGCAGCTTGGCGGGAGGGTCTGGAAACACCATATATTTT
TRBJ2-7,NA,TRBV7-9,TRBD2,CASSLGAGGFYEQYF,TGTGCCAGCAGCTTAGGAGCGGGAGGGTTCTACGAGCAGTACTTC
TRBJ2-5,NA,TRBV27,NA,CASSLGQGFSETQYF,TGTGCCAGCAGTTTGGGGCAGGGGTTTTCAGAGACCCAGTACTTC
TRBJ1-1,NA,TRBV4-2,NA,CASSQGETGTEAFF,TGTGCCAGCAGCCAAGGCGAGACAGGCACTGAAGCTTTCTTT
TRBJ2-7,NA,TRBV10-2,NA,CASSVFGPYEQYF,TGCGCCAGCAGTGTCTTCGGTCCCTACGAGCAGTACTTC
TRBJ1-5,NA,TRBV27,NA,CASSRSSTGRNQPQHF,TGTGCCAGCAGTAGATCCTCGACAGGTCGAAATCAGCCCCAGCATTTT
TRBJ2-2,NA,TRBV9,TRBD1,CASSGWDRGLGGELFF,TGTGCCAGCAGCGGTTGGGACAGGGGGCTCGGCGGGGAGCTGTTTTTT
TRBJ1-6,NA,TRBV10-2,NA,CASSEARGSSPLHF,TGCGCCAGCAGTGAGGCAAGGGGTAGTTCACCCCTCCACTTT
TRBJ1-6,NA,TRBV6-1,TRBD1,CASRETGRNSPLHF,TGTGCCAGCAGGGAGACAGGGAGGAATTCACCCCTCCACTTT
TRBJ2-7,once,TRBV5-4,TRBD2,CASSLPGREGLIHEQYF,TGTGCCAGCAGCTTGCCCGGGCGGGAGGGCCTTATCCACGAGCAGTACTTC
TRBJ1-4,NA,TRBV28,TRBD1,CASNTGGDEKLFF,TGTGCCAGCAACACAGGGGGTGATGAAAAACTGTTTTTT
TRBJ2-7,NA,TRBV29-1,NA,CSVSQTTRGEQYF,TGCAGCGTTTCCCAGACAACTCGGGGAGAGCAGTACTTC
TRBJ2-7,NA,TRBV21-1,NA,CASTRRGGPAYEQYF,TGTGCCAGCACCCGCCGGGGGGGGCCCGCTTACGAGCAGTACTTC
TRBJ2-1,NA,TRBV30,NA,CALGGAGYNEQFF,TGTGCCTTGGGGGGGGCGGGATACAATGAGCAGTTCTTC
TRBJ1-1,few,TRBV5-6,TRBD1,CASSNHRGPNTEAFF,TGTGCCAGCAGCAACCATAGGGGGCCGAACACTGAAGCTTTCTTT
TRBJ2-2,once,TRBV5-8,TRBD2,CASSPGLAGGYTGELFF,TGTGCCAGCAGCCCCGGGCTAGCGGGGGGGTACACCGGGGAGCTGTTTTTT
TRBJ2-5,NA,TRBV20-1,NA,CSASSGNTQYF,TGCAGTGCTAGCTCGGGGAATACCCAGTACTTC
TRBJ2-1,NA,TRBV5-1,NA,CASNGYNEQFF,TGCGCCAGCAACGGCTACAATGAGCAGTTCTTC
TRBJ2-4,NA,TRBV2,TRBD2,CASREAVRLAVSKNIQYF,TGTGCCAGCAGGGAAGCAGTCAGACTAGCCGTGTCCAAAAACATTCAGTACTTC
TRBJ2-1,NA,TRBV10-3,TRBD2,CATSGYNFEQFF,TGTGCCACTAGCGGTTATAACTTTGAGCAGTTCTTC
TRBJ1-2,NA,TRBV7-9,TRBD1,CASRRQGDYGYTF,TGTGCCAGCAGAAGACAGGGGGACTATGGCTACACCTTC
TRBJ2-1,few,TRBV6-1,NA,CAIVGVDEQFF,TGTGCCATCGTAGGGGTCGACGAGCAGTTCTTC
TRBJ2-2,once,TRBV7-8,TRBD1,CASSTGQGGPAGELFF,TGTGCCAGCAGCACCGGACAGGGGGGTCCGGCCGGGGAGCTGTTTTTT
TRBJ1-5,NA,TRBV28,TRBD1,CASRTGGGNQPQHF,TGTGCCAGCAGAACAGGGGGTGGCAATCAGCCTCAGCATTTT
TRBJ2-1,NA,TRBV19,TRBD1,CASSRLRGQGPPGNEQFF,TGTGCCAGTAGTCGCCTTAGGGGACAGGGACCCCCCGGCAATGAGCAGTTCTTC
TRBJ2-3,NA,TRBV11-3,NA,CASSLRDRTTSTDTQYF,TGTGCCAGCAGCCTCCGCGACCGGACAACTAGCACAGATACGCAGTATTTT
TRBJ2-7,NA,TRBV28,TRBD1,CASSDRGLLKDEQYF,TGTGCCAGCAGCGACAGGGGGCTCCTTAAGGACGAGCAGTACTTC
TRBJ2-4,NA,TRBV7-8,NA,CASSPMSDFKNIQYF,TGTGCCAGCAGCCCAATGTCGGACTTCAAAAACATTCAGTACTTC
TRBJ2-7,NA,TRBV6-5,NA,CASSRQVSYEQYF,TGTGCCAGCAGTCGACAAGTGAGCTACGAGCAGTACTTC
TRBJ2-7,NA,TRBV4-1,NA,CASSLPRGKQYF,TGCGCCAGCAGCCTCCCCCGGGGGAAGCAGTACTTC
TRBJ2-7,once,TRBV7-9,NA,CASSSQVLSYEQYF,TGTGCCAGCAGTTCACAAGTTCTTTCCTACGAGCAGTACTTC
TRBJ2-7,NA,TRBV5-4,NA,CASSLGPSSEQYF,TGTGCCAGCAGCTTGGGCCCGAGTAGCGAGCAGTACTTC
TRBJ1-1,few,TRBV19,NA,CASSALTEAEAFF,TGTGCCAGTAGTGCCCTGACAGAAGCTGAAGCTTTCTTT